Following are 26 T cell receptor beta chains from one sample sequenced in a study of cytomegalovirus exposure and HLA in healthy donors. PCR employed 60 Vbeta and 13 Jbeta primers. This table comes from immunoSEQ multiplex PCR, and its TCRdb copy is limited to in-frame clones, with some not included. This table has about 130,000 clones, approximately 80% appearing once. The sample comprised PBMCs. The receptors originated from a boy between 2 and 10 years old in good health and CMV-seronegative.

The chain carries TRBV19 and TRBJ1-2; D is possibly TRBD1 (6 bases). Germline V gene data show CDR1 as LNHDA and CDR2 as SQIVND (reference sequence). This CDR3 is 15 amino acids long. Deletions cut 8 bases from V and 4 bases from J, with 20 bases between. CDR3 nucleotide sequence: TGTGCCAGTTTTGAACCGGGACACCTCCTCTATGGCTACACCTTC. Its translation is CASFEPGHLLYGYTF.

The rearrangement joins TRBV6-5 to TRBJ2-2; weak D call: TRBD1 (6 bases). The CDR3 consists of 16 residues. Trimming removed 2 bases at V and 2 bases at J, with 12 bases between. From germline, CDR1 is MNHEY and CDR2 SVGAGI. CDR3 sequence: CASSYRAQGNTGELFF. The CDR3 DNA is TGTGCCAGCAGTTACAGGGCACAGGGAAACACCGGGGAGCTGTTTTTT.

The chain has TRBV10-1 and TRBJ2-1; 8 nucleotides match TRBD2. Germline CDR1 WNHNN, CDR2 SYGVQD (reference sequence). The CDR3 is 16 amino acids. The J segment lost 3 bases and the V segment lost 2 bases, leaving 6 bases of the junction unmatched. The CDR3: CASSEALAGYYNEQFF. The CDR3 DNA is TGCGCCAGCAGTGAGGCGTTAGCGGGATACTACAATGAGCAGTTCTTC.

This clone was detected a few times. The germline gene is not matched at one end of the junction; a read error may be the cause. The chain links TRBV7-9 to TRBJ1-2; D unresolved. CDR1 SEHNR and CDR2 FQNEAQ come from the germline V gene (reference sequence). The CDR3 is made up of 17 amino acids. CDR3 protein: CSSSPGLSGDLLYGYTF. CDR3 nucleotide sequence: TGTTCCAGCAGCCCCGGGCTCTCGGGAGACCTACTCTATGGCTACACCTTC.

The chain combines TRBV27 with TRBJ2-7; D possibly corresponds to TRBD2 (6 bases). V was trimmed by 4 bases and J by 1 base, leaving 8 bases between them. Germline V gene data show CDR1 as MNHEY and CDR2 as SMNVEV (reference sequence). The CDR3 contains 13 residues. The CDR3 DNA sequence: TGTGCCAGCAGTTACGGGGGTTCCTACGAGCAGTACTTC. Its protein product is CASSYGGSYEQYF.

This rearrangement joins TRBV18 to TRBJ1-1, with D possibly matching TRBD1 (6 bases). This CDR3 region has 14 residues. Germline V gives CDR1 KGHSH, CDR2 LQKENI. Trimming pared 5 bases from V and 0 bases from J, leaving 10 bases between. This chain's CDR3 is CASSADRMNTEAFF. The CDR3 nucleotides are TGTGCCAGCTCAGCCGACAGGATGAACACTGAAGCTTTCTTT.

This chain links TRBV19 with TRBJ1-4; 8 bases line up with TRBD1. This CDR3 contains 15 residues. Germline lookup yields CDR1 LNHDA and CDR2 SQIVND (reference sequence). V shed 0 bases, J shed 5 bases, and the junction held 2 bases outside the gene matches. The CDR3 is CASSIDRTGNEKLFF. In DNA form, the CDR3 reads TGTGCCAGTAGTATAGATAGGACAGGGAATGAAAAACTGTTTTTT.

This clone was seen only a few times. This CDR3 is also generated by other DNA sequences in the sample. This chain connects TRBV6-4 to TRBJ2-1; 9 bases match TRBD2. Germline V gene lookup returns CDR1 MRHNA and CDR2 SNTAGT. This CDR3 contains 15 residues. V was pared by 0 bases and J by 3 bases, with 0 bases of the junction left unmatched. The CDR3 DNA reads TGTGCCAGCAGTGACTCAGCGGGGGGCTACAATGAGCAGTTCTTC. Translating it yields CASSDSAGGYNEQFF.

This chain connects TRBV4-3 to TRBJ2-1; the match to TRBD2 covers 10 bases. The junction had 5 bases not matched to a gene; V was cut back by 2 bases and J by 4 bases. The CDR3 has 16 residues. CDR1 is LGHNA, CDR2 YSLEER, per germline. CDR3 residues: CASSQTSGGEYNEQFF. CDR3 DNA: TGCGCCAGCAGCCAAACCAGCGGGGGGGAATACAATGAGCAGTTCTTC.

This clone was observed a handful of times. This rearrangement joins TRBV6-6 to TRBJ2-1, with a tentative D call TRBD1 (8 bases). CDR3 length: 15 residues. With 7 bases removed from V and 3 bases from J, the gap between germline ends came to 16 bases. Germline V gives CDR1 MNHNY, CDR2 SVGAGI (reference sequence). The CDR3 bases are TGTGCCAGCAACAGGGGGTCTAGCGGCTACAATGAGCAGTTCTTC. It is translated as CASNRGSSGYNEQFF.

In this sample, this clone turned up once. The chain recombines TRBV6-5 with TRBJ2-5, with TRBD1 identical over 7 bases. From germline, CDR1 is MNHEY and CDR2 SVGAGI. CDR3 size: 14 residues. Trimming took 5 bases from V and 11 from J; bases not matched to a gene: 14. The CDR3 loop reads CASSEQGMAYGQYF. CDR3 nucleotides: TGTGCCAGCAGTGAACAGGGGATGGCCTACGGGCAGTACTTC.

The chain links TRBV11-1 to TRBJ2-5, with TRBD2 identical over 13 bases. Looked up from germline, CDR1 is SGHAT and CDR2 is FQDESV (reference sequence). The trim removed 3 bases at V and 4 bases at J, leaving 5 bases unmatched. The CDR3 has 16 amino acids. CDR3 residues: CASSLGLAGRGETQYF. The CDR3 DNA reads as TGTGCCAGCAGCTTGGGACTAGCGGGGCGGGGAGAGACCCAGTACTTC.

The rearrangement uses TRBV6-1 and TRBJ2-1, with 9 bases aligning to TRBD1. J lost 7 bases, V lost 7 bases, and 11 bases had no gene match. This CDR3 region has 15 residues. The germline V gene has CDR1 MNHNS and CDR2 SASEGT. The CDR3 loop is CASNPGGQGGNEQFF. In nucleotides, the CDR3 is TGTGCCAGCAACCCCGGGGGACAGGGCGGGAATGAGCAGTTCTTC.

This chain links TRBV5-1 with TRBJ1-3; 7 nucleotides match TRBD1. Germline V CDR1 and CDR2: SGHRS, YFSETQ. V lost 4 bases to trimming and J lost 5 bases; unmatched junction nucleotides: 15. The CDR3 has 17 residues. This CDR3 reads CASSPYRPDRDRNTIYF. The CDR3 nucleotides are TGCGCCAGCAGCCCCTACCGCCCTGACAGGGATAGAAACACCATATATTTT.

The chain uses TRBV7-3 and TRBJ2-1; D possibly corresponds to TRBD1 (5 bases). CDR1 is SGHTA, CDR2 FQGTGA, per germline. The CDR3 is 17 residues long. V lost 2 bases, J lost 0 bases, and 14 bases lay in between. DNA for the CDR3: TGTGCCAGCAGCTTACGCCCTGGGGCCAGCTCCTACAATGAGCAGTTCTTC. Translated, it gives CASSLRPGASSYNEQFF.

The CDR3: CASSLTVNSYEQYF. CDR3 DNA sequence: TGTGCCAGCAGCTTAACGGTCAACTCCTACGAGCAGTACTTC. The chain employs TRBV7-9 and TRBJ2-7, with unresolved D. V shed 2 bases and J shed 0 bases, with 8 bases lying between them. CDR1 SEHNR and CDR2 FQNEAQ come from the germline V gene (reference sequence). The CDR3 is 14 amino acids.

This chain uses TRBV7-3 with TRBJ2-3; 9 bases line up with TRBD1. This CDR3 is built from 15 residues. With 5 bases clipped from V and 2 bases from J, the junction kept 5 bases outside the gene matches. CDR1 is SGHTA, CDR2 FQGTGA, per germline. The CDR3 sequence is CASSPGTGFTDTQYF. CDR3 DNA: TGTGCCAGCAGCCCCGGGACAGGGTTCACAGATACGCAGTATTTT.

This clone was seen once. J is TRBJ1-2 and V is TRBV7-8, with D maybe TRBD1 (6 bases). The CDR3 is made up of 15 amino acids. The germline V gene has CDR1 SGHVS and CDR2 FQNEAQ. Trimming stripped 4 bases from V and 3 bases from J, with 15 bases between. The CDR3 spells CASSSWGQDDYGYTF. In DNA, the CDR3 is TGTGCCAGCAGCTCCTGGGGGCAAGATGACTATGGCTACACCTTC.

The chain has TRBV6-4 and TRBJ1-5; 7 positions agree with TRBD1. The CDR3 is made up of 14 amino acids. Germline lookup yields CDR1 MRHNA and CDR2 SNTAGT. V lost 6 bases and J lost 6; bases outside the gene matches: 8. This CDR3 is CASRFDRVGQPQHF. The CDR3 coding sequence is TGTGCCAGCAGATTCGACAGGGTGGGTCAGCCCCAGCATTTT.

The sample holds one count of this clone. Other DNA sequences within the sample encode an identical CDR3. The rearrangement uses TRBV6-6 and TRBJ1-5; 8 bases match TRBD1. V lost 6 bases and J lost 7; bases outside the gene matches: 8. This CDR3 spans 14 amino acids. In germline, CDR1 is MNHNY, CDR2 SVGAGI (reference sequence). CDR3 in DNA: TGTGCCAGCAGCTATGGACAGGGAAACCAGCCCCAGCATTTT. Its translation: CASSYGQGNQPQHF.

The V call is TRBV5-1, the J call TRBJ2-3; possible D gene TRBD2, 5 bases. The length of the CDR3 is 15 residues. In germline, CDR1 is SGHRS, CDR2 YFSETQ. Trimming shortened V by 0 bases and J by 4 bases, and 12 bases separated the two germline ends. CDR3 sequence reads: CASSLDRGRADTQYF. The DNA of the CDR3 is TGCGCCAGCAGCTTGGATCGAGGGCGTGCAGATACGCAGTATTTT. Complete variable domain (other parts from reference TRBV5-1 and TRBJ2-3): KAGVTQTPRYLIKTRGQQVTLSCSPISGHRSVSWYQQTPGQGLQFLFEYFSETQRNKGNFPGRFSGRQFSNSRSEMNVSTLELGDSALYLCASSLDRGRADTQYFGPGTRLTVL.

The J gene is TRBJ1-3, the V gene TRBV6-5; possibly TRBD1 for D (6 bases). V dropped 7 bases and J dropped 3 bases, with 13 bases sitting between them. Per germline, CDR1 MNHEY and CDR2 SVGAGI. The CDR3 consists of 14 residues. The CDR3 region is CASTTPRGGNTIYF. CDR3 coding DNA: TGTGCCAGCACTACCCCCAGGGGTGGAAACACCATATATTTT.

The CDR3 DNA reads TGTGCCAGCACACCAGGGTCTGGAAACACCATATATTTT. Translating it yields CASTPGSGNTIYF. J is TRBJ1-3 and V is TRBV19; a possible D gene is TRBD1 (5 bases). CDR1 and CDR2 (germline): LNHDA, SQIVND (reference sequence). The CDR3 is 13 amino acids. V lost 9 bases to trimming and J lost 1 base, with 10 bases between them.

The J gene is TRBJ2-4, the V gene TRBV2; D possibly corresponds to TRBD2 (5 bases). The CDR3 loop spans 14 amino acids. Germline CDR1 SNHLY, CDR2 FYNNEI. Trimming removed 5 bases from V and 0 bases from J, with 8 bases in between. Here the CDR3 reads CASSPGLAKNIQYF. DNA for the CDR3: TGTGCCAGCAGTCCAGGACTAGCCAAAAACATTCAGTACTTC.

The rearrangement joins TRBV5-1 to TRBJ1-1; 10 bases match TRBD1. Germline CDR1 and CDR2: SGHRS and YFSETQ. There are 16 residues in the CDR3. V shed 5 bases and J 3 bases; nucleotides not matched to a gene: 10. The CDR3 region has the DNA TGCGCCAGCAGACTTGGGACAGGGGTAATAGACACTGAAGCTTTCTTT. Its translation: CASRLGTGVIDTEAFF.

The CDR3 spells CASSGPGLALSGELFF. The CDR3 nucleotides read TGTGCCAGCAGCGGCCCGGGACTAGCGTTGTCGGGGGAGCTGTTTTTT. This rearrangement joins TRBV5-4 to TRBJ2-2; 10 nucleotides align to TRBD2. This CDR3 is built from 16 residues. The junction had 11 bases not matched to a gene; V was cut back by 4 bases and J by 8 bases. Per the germline V gene, CDR1 is SGHNT and CDR2 is YYREEE (reference sequence).